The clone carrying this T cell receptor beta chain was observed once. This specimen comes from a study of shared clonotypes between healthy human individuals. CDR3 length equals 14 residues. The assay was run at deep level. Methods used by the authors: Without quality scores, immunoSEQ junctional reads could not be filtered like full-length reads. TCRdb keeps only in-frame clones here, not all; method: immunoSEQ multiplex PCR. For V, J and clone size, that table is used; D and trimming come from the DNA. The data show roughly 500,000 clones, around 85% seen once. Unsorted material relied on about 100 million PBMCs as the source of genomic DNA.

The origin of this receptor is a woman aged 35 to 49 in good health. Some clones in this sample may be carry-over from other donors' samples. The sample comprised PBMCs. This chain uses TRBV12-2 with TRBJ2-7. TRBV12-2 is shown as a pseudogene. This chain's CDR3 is CASRFQGRFCEQYF. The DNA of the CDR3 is TGTGCAAGTCGCTTCCAGGGGAGGTTCTGCGAGCAGTACTTC.